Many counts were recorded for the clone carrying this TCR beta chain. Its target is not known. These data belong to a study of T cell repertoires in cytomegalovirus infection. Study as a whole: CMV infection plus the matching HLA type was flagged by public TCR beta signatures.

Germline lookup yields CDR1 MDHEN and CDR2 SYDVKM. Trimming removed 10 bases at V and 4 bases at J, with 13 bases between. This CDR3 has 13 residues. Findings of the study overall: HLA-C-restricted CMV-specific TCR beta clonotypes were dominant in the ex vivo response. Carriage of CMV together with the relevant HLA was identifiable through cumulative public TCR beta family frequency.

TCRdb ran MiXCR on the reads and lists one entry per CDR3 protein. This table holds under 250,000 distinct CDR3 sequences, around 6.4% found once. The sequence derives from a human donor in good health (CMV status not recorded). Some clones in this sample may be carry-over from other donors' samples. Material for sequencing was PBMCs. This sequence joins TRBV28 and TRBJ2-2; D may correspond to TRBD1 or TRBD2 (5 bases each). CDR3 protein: CATSGRGTGELFF. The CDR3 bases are TGTGCCACCAGCGGTAGGGGCACCGGGGAGCTGTTTTTT.